This T cell receptor (beta chain) derives from a study of blood T cell repertoires in COVID-19. This clone was observed once. The CDR3 has 14 residues. Trimming left V 4 bases short and J 7 bases short, with 14 bases between. The V gene's germline CDR1 is MGHRA and CDR2 YSYEKL. Individuals drawn from some 25 US areas were roughly 18 to 95 years old. Participants were placed into cohorts based on the clinical history they reported. Per the authors' pipeline: Using reference gene primer amplification, nucleated cell counts were estimated. TCRdb's copy holds only in-frame clones and misses some; the assay was immunoSEQ multiplex PCR. V, J and clone size reflect that table, while D and trimming were determined from the DNA. The data show roughly 290,000 clones, around 87% seen once.

Sequenced: PBMCs or T cells enriched from blood (not recorded which). This clonotype was obtained from a woman under 30 with acute COVID-19. The chain has TRBV4-1 and TRBJ2-1; D perhaps matches TRBD1 (5 bases). CDR3 sequence: CASSPSRVGNEQFF. The DNA of the CDR3 is TGCGCCAGCAGCCCGAGCAGGGTGGGAAATGAGCAGTTCTTC.